The table lists the clone carrying this T cell receptor beta chain with a few counts. The data derive from a study of identical twins. V was trimmed by 2 bases and J by 3 bases, leaving 11 bases between them. The CDR3 spans 14 residues. Per the germline V gene, CDR1 is SQVTM and CDR2 is ANQGSEA. TCRdb analysed the 5' RACE reads with MiXCR anew, one entry per CDR3 protein. The data contain hundreds of thousands of distinct CDR3 sequences, roughly 6% of them singletons. The sequencing input was naive T cells sorted from blood. The sequence was collected from a man younger than 35 in good health. The chain carries TRBV29-1 and TRBJ1-3; D not resolved. DNA for the CDR3: TGCAGCGTTGAACTTGAGGGCGGTGGAAACACCATATATTTT. Translating gives CSVELEGGGNTIYF.